These 28 T cell receptor beta chains were sequenced from one sample in a study of shared clonotypes between healthy human individuals. The table came from immunoSEQ multiplex PCR; TCRdb's copy has only in-frame clones and leaves some out. The sample records about 2 million clones, about 95% being singletons. It was CD45RO-negative cells, positively selected for CCR7, that made up naive CD8 cells, with terminally differentiated effector memory CD45RA+ cells excluded. Sequenced: naive CD8+ T cells sorted from blood. The receptors were sampled from a man aged 18 to 30 in good health.

This clone has a single count. The V and J genes are TRBV7-2 and TRBJ2-3, with 14 bases that match TRBD2. J gave up 8 bases and V 3 bases, and 4 bases lay outside the gene matches. The length of the CDR3 is 15 residues. Germline CDR1 is SGHTA and CDR2 is FQGNSA. DNA of the CDR3: TGTGCCAGCAGCTTGGGGACTAGCGGGAGAGGTACGCAGTATTTT. This sequence encodes CASSLGTSGRGTQYF.

This chain uses TRBV28 with TRBJ2-5, with 9 bases aligning to TRBD1. CDR1 MDHEN and CDR2 SYDVKM come from the germline V gene. The ends lost 5 bases at V and 4 bases at J; junction bases unmatched: 8. This CDR3 has 15 amino acids. CDR3 sequence (DNA): TGTGCCAGCAGTAACCGGGACAGGGTGACAGAGACCCAGTACTTC. Its translation is CASSNRDRVTETQYF.

This chain connects TRBV5-4 to TRBJ2-7; D is possibly TRBD2 (6 bases). CDR1 and CDR2 (germline): SGHNT, YYREEE (reference sequence). The V end was cut by 4 bases, the J end by 0 bases, with 14 bases between. The CDR3 is 15 amino acids. Written as DNA, the CDR3 is TGTGCCAGCAGCGGGACTGGGGCCCTCTCCTACGAGCAGTACTTC. It translates to CASSGTGALSYEQYF.

V gene TRBV7-9 combines with J gene TRBJ2-3; possibly TRBD1 or TRBD2 for D (5 bases each). CDR3 length equals 14 residues. CDR1 and CDR2 (germline): SEHNR, FQNEAQ (reference sequence). The germline V and J ends were trimmed by 4 bases and 2 bases, with 10 bases remaining between them. The CDR3 DNA reads as TGTGCCAGCAGCTCCTGGGACGACACAGATACGCAGTATTTT. It codes for CASSSWDDTDTQYF.

The rearrangement uses TRBV9 and TRBJ2-1; D is undetermined. The germline V gene encodes CDR1 SGDLS and CDR2 YYNGEE. V was clipped by 3 bases and J by 3 bases, with 16 bases between them. The CDR3 loop spans 16 amino acids. CDR3 amino acids: CASSGEWSPFYNEQFF. CDR3 in DNA: TGTGCCAGCAGCGGCGAATGGTCTCCTTTCTACAATGAGCAGTTCTTC.

The chain links TRBV6-5 to TRBJ1-6, with 7 bases matching TRBD1. The germline V gene has CDR1 MNHEY and CDR2 SVGAGI. With 3 bases clipped from V and 9 bases from J, the junction kept 5 bases outside the gene matches. The CDR3 contains 14 residues. CDR3 region: CASSYTGVGSPLHF. In DNA form, the CDR3 reads TGTGCCAGCAGTTATACAGGGGTGGGTTCACCCCTCCACTTT.

The chain joins TRBV4-3 to TRBJ2-4; D is uncertain. Germline V lookup: CDR1 LGHNA, CDR2 YSLEER. The CDR3 extends over 15 amino acids. Trimming removed 1 base at V and 7 bases at J, with 14 bases between. CDR3 nucleotide sequence: TGCGCCAGCAGCCAAGGGTTGGCTCTTGGGAACATTCAGTACTTC. Protein: CASSQGLALGNIQYF.

The V gene is TRBV6-1, the J gene TRBJ1-2, with a tentative D call TRBD1 (6 bases). The V and J ends lost 3 bases and 4 bases respectively, with 6 bases between them. Germline V lookup: CDR1 MNHNS, CDR2 SASEGT. The CDR3 has 12 residues. The CDR3 coding sequence is TGTGCCAGCAGTGACAGGGGCTATGGCTACACCTTC. Translating gives CASSDRGYGYTF.

The chain uses TRBV4-1 and TRBJ2-2; TRBD2 might be the D (5 bases). Trimming pared 1 base from V and 0 bases from J, leaving 15 bases between. The germline gives CDR1 MGHRA, CDR2 YSYEKL. The CDR3 runs 18 residues. The CDR3 is CASSQVNLALTNTGELFF. In DNA, the CDR3 is TGCGCCAGCAGCCAAGTTAACCTAGCTCTCACGAACACCGGGGAGCTGTTTTTT.

DNA for the CDR3: TGTGCCAGCAGCCCAGGGGGTATAGGATTCCGCGAGCAGTACTTC. Protein sequence: CASSPGGIGFREQYF. V and J are TRBV13 and TRBJ2-7; 7 nucleotides match TRBD1. CDR3 length: 15 amino acids. Germline values: CDR1 PRHDT, CDR2 FYEKMQ (reference sequence). V was pared by 5 bases and J by 6 bases, with 13 bases of the junction left unmatched.

The genes are TRBV7-8 and TRBJ1-1; no firm D call. The germline V gene encodes CDR1 SGHVS and CDR2 FQNEAQ. The CDR3 has 13 amino acids. V dropped 5 bases and J dropped 1 base, with 8 bases sitting between them. The CDR3 bases are TGTGCCAGCAGCCTCACAAAGAACACTGAAGCTTTCTTT. Protein sequence: CASSLTKNTEAFF.

The chain carries TRBV19 and TRBJ2-2, with unresolved D. The CDR3 has 15 residues. Trimming took 2 bases from V and 4 from J, leaving 11 bases between them. CDR1 is LNHDA and CDR2 is SQIVND in the germline V gene (reference sequence). For the CDR3, the DNA is TGTGCCAGTAGTATACTAGGTATCGGCACCGGGGAGCTGTTTTTT. Amino acid sequence: CASSILGIGTGELFF.

Turning to this clone: This CDR3 is also generated by other DNA sequences in the sample. The V gene is TRBV4-1, the J gene TRBJ2-7; no clear D gene. The CDR3 has 13 residues. V was trimmed by 1 base and J by 4 bases, leaving 8 bases between them. CDR1 is MGHRA, CDR2 YSYEKL, per germline. The CDR3 spells CASSQALGYEQYF. The CDR3 DNA reads TGCGCCAGCAGCCAAGCTTTAGGGTACGAGCAGTACTTC.

With respect to this clone: Other DNA sequences within the sample encode an identical CDR3. CDR3 DNA sequence: TGCGCCAGCAGCCAAGCCAGGGGAAACGAGCAGTACTTC. Protein: CASSQARGNEQYF. This chain uses TRBV4-1 with TRBJ2-7, with a weak D call TRBD1 (6 bases). Deletions cut 1 base from V and 5 bases from J, with 9 bases between. CDR3 length: 13 amino acids. Germline V gene data show CDR1 as MGHRA and CDR2 as YSYEKL.

The chain links TRBV27 to TRBJ2-5; D may be TRBD1 (5 bases). The CDR3 runs 14 residues. CDR1 MNHEY and CDR2 SMNVEV come from the germline V gene (reference sequence). V lost 3 bases and J 5 bases, leaving 13 bases between the germline ends. CDR3 sequence: CASSFSQGFETQYF. For the CDR3, the DNA is TGTGCCAGCAGTTTTAGTCAGGGATTTGAGACCCAGTACTTC.

This sequence joins TRBV6-5 and TRBJ1-2; D unresolved. The CDR3 runs to 13 residues. V was clipped by 6 bases and J by 6 bases, with 14 bases between them. The germline V gene encodes CDR1 MNHEY and CDR2 SVGAGI. Here the CDR3 DNA reads TGTGCCAGCAGCTCCACACCACTAGATGGCTACACCTTC. Its translation is CASSSTPLDGYTF.

The chain uses TRBV19 and TRBJ2-1; a possible D gene is TRBD1 (6 bases). Germline assignment: CDR1 LNHDA and CDR2 SQIVND (reference sequence). The V and J ends lost 1 base and 5 bases respectively, with 15 bases between them. This CDR3 comprises 16 residues. DNA of the CDR3: TGTGCCAGTAGTATAGCGGCAGGGGAAGACCACAATGAGCAGTTCTTC. It yields the protein CASSIAAGEDHNEQFF.

This chain connects TRBV9 to TRBJ2-1, with D possibly being TRBD1 or TRBD2 (5 bases each). Germline V gene data show CDR1 as SGDLS and CDR2 as YYNGEE. There are 17 residues in the CDR3. Trimming left V 3 bases short and J 0 bases short, with 16 bases between. The CDR3 region has the DNA TGTGCCAGCAGCGGAGCAGGGACCACAAGCTCCTACAATGAGCAGTTCTTC. This sequence encodes CASSGAGTTSSYNEQFF.

The chain employs TRBV4-1 and TRBJ2-7; the D is unclear. CDR1 is MGHRA and CDR2 is YSYEKL in the germline V gene. Deletions cut 0 bases from V and 7 bases from J, with 10 bases between. There are 13 residues in the CDR3. CDR3 coding DNA: TGCGCCAGCAGCCAAGAGCAGGCGTGGGAGCAGTACTTC. Protein sequence: CASSQEQAWEQYF.

The rearrangement uses TRBV7-9 and TRBJ1-4; TRBD1 aligns across 8 bases. There are 14 residues in the CDR3. V dropped 4 bases and J dropped 10; count of bases not matched to a gene: 8. CDR1 is SEHNR, CDR2 FQNEAQ, per germline (reference sequence). CDR3 sequence reads: CASSSAGGSGKLFF. The CDR3 DNA reads as TGTGCCAGCAGCTCAGCAGGGGGCAGTGGAAAACTGTTTTTT.

The DNA of the CDR3 is TGCGCCAGCAGCCAAGTAGCGGGAGAACGGACAGATACGCAGTATTTT. Translating gives CASSQVAGERTDTQYF. The rearrangement joins TRBV4-1 to TRBJ2-3; 9 bases agree with TRBD2. The CDR3 has 16 residues. The germline V gene encodes CDR1 MGHRA and CDR2 YSYEKL. V was pared by 1 base and J by 3 bases, with 5 bases of the junction left unmatched.

The chain links TRBV5-6 to TRBJ2-5; 8 bases map to TRBD2. CDR3 size: 16 residues. V shed 4 bases, J shed 7 bases, and the junction held 15 bases outside the gene matches. Per the germline V gene, CDR1 is SGHDT and CDR2 is YYEEEE. The DNA for the CDR3 is TGTGCCAGCAGCGACGAAGCATCAGCGGGGGCACTGACCCAGTACTTC. This codes for CASSDEASAGALTQYF.

The chain uses TRBV27 and TRBJ2-7, with 8 bases fitting TRBD2. The trim removed 5 bases at V and 2 bases at J, leaving 11 bases unmatched. The CDR3 is made up of 16 amino acids. Per germline, CDR1 MNHEY and CDR2 SMNVEV (reference sequence). The CDR3 DNA reads as TGTGCCAGCAGTCCGGGGGGAACTAGCGGTACCTACGAGCAGTACTTC. It specifies CASSPGGTSGTYEQYF.

The rearrangement joins TRBV7-9 to TRBJ2-7, with D possibly TRBD1 on 6 matching bases. The germline CDR1 and CDR2 sequences are SEHNR and FQNEAQ (reference sequence). V was pared by 1 base and J by 5 bases, with 12 bases between. This CDR3 region has 14 residues. DNA of the CDR3: TGTGCCAGCAGCTTAGTGGCAGGGACACACGAGCAGTACTTC. Encoded protein: CASSLVAGTHEQYF.

The CDR3 sequence is CASSLRQGETQYF. CDR3 DNA: TGTGCCAGCAGCCTCAGACAGGGAGAGACCCAGTACTTC. The chain carries TRBV5-6 and TRBJ2-5; 7 bases align to TRBD1. Germline V gene lookup returns CDR1 SGHDT and CDR2 YYEEEE. The CDR3 has 13 amino acids. V was clipped by 4 bases and J by 4 bases; unmatched bases: 4.

V is TRBV2 and J is TRBJ2-2; possibly TRBD2 for D (6 bases). Trimming stripped 6 bases from V and 4 bases from J, with 15 bases between. CDR3 length: 15 residues. Germline V CDR1 and CDR2: SNHLY, FYNNEI. The CDR3 loop reads CASSSGSDGTGELFF. CDR3 bases: TGTGCCAGCAGCTCCGGGAGTGATGGCACCGGGGAGCTGTTTTTT.

The rearrangement links TRBV27 to TRBJ2-1, with unresolved D. The V gene's germline CDR1 is MNHEY and CDR2 SMNVEV (reference sequence). The V end was cut by 5 bases, the J end by 8 bases, with 13 bases between. The CDR3 sequence is 13 residues long. The DNA for the CDR3 is TGTGCCAGCAGTCCCCTCCCCCTCGATGAGCAGTTCTTC. The encoded protein is CASSPLPLDEQFF.

The genes are TRBV5-4 and TRBJ2-7, with a possible D match to TRBD2 (5 bases). Germline V gene sequence: CDR1 SGHNT, CDR2 YYREEE (reference sequence). V was trimmed by 2 bases and J by 2 bases, leaving 11 bases between them. CDR3 length: 14 amino acids. The CDR3 reads CASSLAEGTYEQYF. The CDR3 DNA is TGTGCCAGCAGCTTAGCGGAAGGGACCTACGAGCAGTACTTC.